This TCR beta chain derives from a study of identifying expanded T cells in peripheral blood. The data were produced by immunoSEQ multiplex PCR, yet TCRdb's version contains in-frame clones alone and is incomplete. The table lists approximately 100,000 clones, about 83% of them singletons. CDR3 length: 15 residues. Germline CDR1 and CDR2: MNHNS and SASEGT. J lost 6 bases, V lost 3 bases, and 7 bases had no gene match. The sample was blood. The chain links TRBV6-1 to TRBJ2-1, with 8 bases aligning to TRBD2. The sequence came from a person aged 18-69 years in good health. As DNA, the CDR3 is TGTGCCAGCAGTGACCCGGGACTAGTAAGCAATGAGCAGTTCTTC. The encoded protein is CASSDPGLVSNEQFF.